The 16 T cell receptor beta chains given below trace back to one sample, sequenced in a study of cytomegalovirus exposure and HLA in healthy donors. Primers: 60 Vbeta forward and 13 Jbeta reverse. TCRdb's copy holds only in-frame clones and misses some; the assay was immunoSEQ multiplex PCR. The table has around 130,000 clones, over 6.5% seen once. Sequencing was done on a sample of PBMCs. The receptors originated from a middle-aged woman in good health and CMV-seropositive.

This chain joins TRBV6-5 and TRBJ2-3; TRBD2 agrees at 7 bases. Trimming took 6 bases from V and 0 from J; bases not matched to a gene: 3. The CDR3 has 14 residues. CDR1 and CDR2 (germline): MNHEY, SVGAGI. The CDR3 loop is CASRAGISTDTQYF. The DNA of the CDR3 is TGTGCCAGCAGAGCGGGGATAAGCACAGATACGCAGTATTTT.

CDR3 in DNA: TGCGCCAGCAGCTACACAGGGGGGGTAAGAGGAGGCACTGAAGCTTTCTTT. This translates into CASSYTGGVRGGTEAFF. The chain joins TRBV5-1 to TRBJ1-1; 8 bases are shared with TRBD1. The length of the CDR3 is 17 residues. Germline V lookup: CDR1 SGHRS, CDR2 YFSETQ. Trimming at V came to 3 bases and at J to 4 bases, leaving 14 bases not matched to a gene. Based on the CDR3 plus reference TRBV5-1 and TRBJ1-1, the full variable domain is KAGVTQTPRYLIKTRGQQVTLSCSPISGHRSVSWYQQTPGQGLQFLFEYFSETQRNKGNFPGRFSGRQFSNSRSEMNVSTLELGDSALYLCASSYTGGVRGGTEAFFGQGTRLTVV.

This chain links TRBV30 with TRBJ2-7, with a weak D call TRBD1 (5 bases). V was trimmed by 3 bases and J by 7 bases, leaving 13 bases between them. The CDR3 consists of 12 residues. The V gene's germline CDR1 is GTSNPN and CDR2 SVGIG (reference sequence). The CDR3 DNA reads as TGTGCCTGGAGGCCGGACACCAGAGAGCAGTACTTC. Translation: CAWRPDTREQYF.

The sample holds a few counts of this clone. The chain uses TRBV7-7 and TRBJ2-5, with D uncertain. The CDR3 sequence is 13 residues long. V shed 1 base and J shed 3 bases, with 6 bases lying between them. Germline loops: CDR1 SSHAT, CDR2 FNYEAQ (reference sequence). DNA for the CDR3: TGTGCCAGCAGCTTAGGCCAGAAAGAGACCCAGTACTTC. Its translation is CASSLGQKETQYF.

This clone has more than one count but fewer than ten. The V call is TRBV10-3, the J call TRBJ1-1, with D possibly matching TRBD1 (5 bases). CDR1 is ENHRY, CDR2 SYGVKD, per germline. This CDR3 region has 15 residues. V lost 2 bases, J lost 1 base, and 11 bases lay in between. The CDR3 bases are TGTGCCATCAGTGAGAGGGGAGGCGAGAACACTGAAGCTTTCTTT. It codes for CAISERGGENTEAFF.

The V call is TRBV5-1, the J call TRBJ1-2; the match to TRBD1 covers 8 bases. J was trimmed by 8 bases and V by 4 bases; bases with no gene match: 7. The CDR3 is 13 residues long. Germline V gives CDR1 SGHRS, CDR2 YFSETQ. The CDR3 is CASSPPGQVGYTF. CDR3 bases: TGCGCCAGCAGCCCCCCGGGACAGGTGGGCTACACCTTC.

The chain is built from TRBV18 and TRBJ2-7; 8 nucleotides agree with TRBD1. The junction had 6 bases not matched to a gene; V was cut back by 5 bases and J by 3 bases. This CDR3 region has 14 residues. From germline, CDR1 is KGHSH and CDR2 LQKENI. The CDR3 nucleotides read TGTGCCAGCTCATCGGACAGGGCGGGCTACGAGCAGTACTTC. This encodes CASSSDRAGYEQYF.

In its sample, this clone was seen a few times. The V call is TRBV6-1, the J call TRBJ1-6; D is unclear. CDR3 length: 17 residues. Per the germline V gene, CDR1 is MNHNS and CDR2 is SASEGT. V lost 0 bases and J 11 bases, leaving 20 bases between the germline ends. The CDR3 bases are TGTGCCAGCAGTGAAGCTCTCGGTGGGTGGCAGGCCGCACCCCTCCACTTT. Translating it yields CASSEALGGWQAAPLHF.

This clone showed up just a few times. The chain couples TRBV19 to TRBJ1-1; D uncertain. Between the trimmed V and J ends, which lost 10 bases and 4 bases, there was a span of 19 bases. Germline-derived CDR1 and CDR2 are LNHDA and SQIVND (reference sequence). The CDR3 has 14 residues. The DNA of the CDR3 is TGTGCCACTCTCAAGGCCAGCGCGGGCACTGAAGCTTTCTTT. This sequence encodes CATLKASAGTEAFF.

This chain links TRBV18 with TRBJ1-5; 8 nucleotides agree with TRBD1. The CDR3 covers 18 residues. The germline CDR1 and CDR2 sequences are KGHSH and LQKENI. The trim removed 3 bases at V and 1 base at J, leaving 11 bases unmatched. The CDR3 nucleotides are TGTGCCAGCTCACCCAGACAGGGGACGGCCTCGAGCAATCAGCCCCAGCATTTT. Its protein is CASSPRQGTASSNQPQHF.

Many counts were recorded for this clone. This chain joins TRBV29-1 and TRBJ1-1; 8 bases align to TRBD1. Germline V gives CDR1 SQVTM, CDR2 ANQGSEA. V gave up 7 bases and J gave up 2 bases; unmatched junction bases: 6. The CDR3 extends over 13 amino acids. CDR3 residues: CSGGQALNTEAFF. The CDR3 region has the DNA TGCAGCGGGGGACAGGCCCTTAACACTGAAGCTTTCTTT.

The CDR3 region is CASSQVLGQGAMVNTEAFF. The CDR3 coding sequence is TGCGCCAGCAGTCAAGTGTTGGGACAGGGGGCAATGGTGAACACTGAAGCTTTCTTT. The rearrangement links TRBV23-1 to TRBJ1-1; the match to TRBD1 covers 12 bases. TRBV23-1 is annotated as an ORF whose role is uncertain. The CDR3 has 19 amino acids. V trimming: 2 bases; J trimming: 0 bases; junction bases outside the gene matches: 10.

This clone was seen a few times. The chain couples TRBV19 to TRBJ1-2, with 9 bases that match TRBD1. The V and J ends lost 7 bases and 3 bases, in that order; junction bases with no gene match: 9. CDR1 is LNHDA, CDR2 SQIVND, per germline (reference sequence). This CDR3 contains 15 residues. CDR3 amino acids: CASTDGQGPYYGYTF. The CDR3 DNA reads TGTGCCAGTACCGATGGACAGGGGCCCTACTATGGCTACACCTTC.

The genes are TRBV6-5 and TRBJ1-1; D possibly corresponds to TRBD1 (6 bases). Trimming took off 1 base at V and 4 bases at J, with 13 bases between the two ends. This CDR3 is 15 amino acids long. Germline CDR1 reads MNHEY; CDR2 reads SVGAGI. The CDR3 is CASSYLQGFGTEAFF. The CDR3 nucleotides are TGTGCCAGCAGTTACTTACAGGGCTTCGGCACTGAAGCTTTCTTT.

Only a few counts were recorded for this clone. The chain links TRBV5-1 to TRBJ2-5; 10 nucleotides align to TRBD2. With the DNA end fitting TRBJ2-7 better, the J assignment may be wrong. The CDR3 contains 15 residues. CDR1 SGHRS and CDR2 YFSETQ come from the germline V gene. As DNA, the CDR3 is TGCGCCAGCAGCTTAGCGGGGGGGAGGGCCTACGAGCAGTACTTC. This translates into CASSLAGGRAYEQYF.

This clone was counted a few times. The CDR3 reads CASSDGTGWGTNEKLFF. CDR3 DNA sequence: TGTGCCAGCAGCGACGGGACAGGGTGGGGAACTAATGAAAAACTGTTTTTT. This rearrangement joins TRBV7-9 to TRBJ1-4; 9 nucleotides agree with TRBD1. Germline values: CDR1 SEHNR, CDR2 FQNEAQ (reference sequence). This CDR3 has 17 residues. V lost 5 bases to trimming and J lost 1 base; unmatched junction nucleotides: 8.